The rows below give T cell receptor beta chains drawn from one sample of a study of read filtering for tumor transcriptome and immune sequencing. Each CDR3 protein is one row after TCRdb ran MiXCR on the reads. Of fewer than 35,000 distinct CDR3 sequences listed, around a sixth were seen once; the top ten hold roughly 16%. What was sequenced was a population of CD138-negative cells sorted from bone marrow. Receptors originate from a donor aged 40 or older with multiple myeloma. CDR3s include the opening cysteine and the closing phenylalanine or tryptophan. D genes are given only for firm matches. Only some rows state a clone size, as once, few, many or a class for expanded clones.

>TRBV5-6|TRBJ1-1|TRBD1|-
TGTGCCAGCAGTATTAACAGGGGGCGCTTGGGGAGCACTGAAGCTTTCTTT
CASSINRGRLGSTEAFF
>TRBV19|TRBJ2-1|-|-
TGTGACAGTACTCCTGGGGGAGAGAGGTACAATGAGCGGTTCTTC
CDSTPGGERYNERFF
>TRBV10-3|TRBJ2-3|-|many
TGTGCCATCAGTGACAGGAGCACAGATACGCAGTATTTT
CAISDRSTDTQYF
>TRBV20-1|TRBJ2-1|-|-
TGCTGCATTTCACGGCCGGGGGACAATGAGCAGTTCTTC
CCISRPGDNEQFF
>TRBV7-3|TRBJ2-5|-|many
TGTGCCAGCAGCTCTAATAAAGAGACCCAGTACTTC
CASSSNKETQYF
>TRBV20-1|TRBJ2-3|TRBD2|-
TGCAGTGCTAGCGTCCCGATTGGGGCGGGAGTGGGAGATACGCAGTATTTT
CSASVPIGAGVGDTQYF
>TRBV19|TRBJ2-2|-|many
TGTGCCAGTAGTATAGGTGGGAACACCGGGGAGCTGTTTTTT
CASSIGGNTGELFF
>TRBV20-1|TRBJ2-5|TRBD2|many
TGCAGTGCCAGAGGGGCTGGACTAGCGGAGCCAGAAGAGACCCAGTACTTC
CSARGAGLAEPEETQYF
>TRBV12-3/TRBV12-4|TRBJ1-5|-|many
TGTGCCAGCAGTTTTTTGTTTAGCAATCAGCCCCAGCATTTT
CASSFLFSNQPQHF
>TRBV18|TRBJ2-1|-|many
TGTGCCAGCTCACTTCCCTCCAGGAATTTTGTGTTCTTC
CASSLPSRNFVFF
>TRBV6-6|TRBJ2-1|-|many
TGTGCCAGCAGTTACCTAGCGACCAATGAGCAGTTCTTC
CASSYLATNEQFF
>TRBV20-1|TRBJ2-7|TRBD2|many
TGCAGTGCTACGACTAGCGGCGGTCGATTTGAGCAGTACTTC
CSATTSGGRFEQYF
>TRBV4-2|TRBJ2-1|-|-
TGTGACGGCAGCCAAGCTACCCTTTACAATGAGCAGTTCTTC
CDGSQATLYNEQFF
>TRBV20-1|TRBJ2-3|-|many
TGCAGTGTAATGGACGGGGGCGGAGGTGCAGATACGCAGTATTTT
CSVMDGGGGADTQYF
>TRBV7-6|TRBJ1-4|TRBD1|many
TGTGCCAGCAGCGCCCAGGGGGTGTTAAAACTGTTTTTT
CASSAQGVLKLFF
>TRBV3-1|TRBJ2-5|-|once
TGTGCCAGCAGCCAATATTTTAGGGATGGCTGGGAGACCCATTACTTC
CASSQYFRDGWETHYF
>TRBV30|TRBJ2-1|-|many
TGTGCCTGGAGTCTAGGAGGGCACAATGAGCAGTTCTTC
CAWSLGGHNEQFF
>TRBV5-1|TRBJ2-1|-|medium-sized
TGCGCCAGCTCTGACGGGTCCTACAATGAGCAGTTCTTC
CASSDGSYNEQFF
>TRBV7-9|TRBJ1-3|-|many
TGTGCCAGCAGCTTATGGACGGGCCCCAGCTCTGGAAACACCATATATTTT
CASSLWTGPSSGNTIYF
>TRBV3-1|TRBJ1-1|-|many
TGTGCCAGCAGCCAAGTAACTTCGCAGGATGAAGCTTTCTTT
CASSQVTSQDEAFF
>TRBV20-1|TRBJ1-2|-|-
TGCAGTGCCGTGGGAAGTTTTGGGAGAAATGGCTACACCTTC
CSAVGSFGRNGYTF
>TRBV29-1|TRBJ2-2|-|many
TGCAGCGTCCAGTTGGGTAGGAAGCTGTTTTTT
CSVQLGRKLFF
>TRBV20-1|TRBJ1-4|TRBD1|many
TGCAGTGCTTACTCCAGGGGGCAGGCAACTAATGAAAAACTGTTTTTT
CSAYSRGQATNEKLFF
>TRBV4-2|TRBJ2-1|-|many
TGTGCCAGCGGAAAACCCAGGACAGGAACAACTGGGACTAGACTTTACAATGAGCAGTTCTTC
CASGKPRTGTTGTRLYNEQFF